The 14 T cell receptor beta chains listed next were all sequenced from one sample in a study of CD8 T cells in Susac syndrome. RNA, at about 0.45 to 1 ug, was reverse transcribed with random hexamers. TCRdb passed the immunoSEQ multiplex PCR reads through MiXCR, listing each CDR3 protein once. Of 95,000 to 150,000 distinct CDR3 sequences listed, just under 95% are singletons. Sample: CD8+ T cells from PBMCs. Receptor source: a human donor with Susac syndrome.

The table lists this clonotype with a count of one. The V gene is TRBV19, the J gene TRBJ1-1; D not resolved. The germline gives CDR1 LNHDA, CDR2 SQIVND (reference sequence). V lost 3 bases and J 2 bases, leaving 7 bases between the germline ends. The CDR3 loop spans 13 amino acids. CDR3 amino acids: CASSMGSNTEAFF. The CDR3 bases are TGTGCCAGTAGTATGGGCTCAAACACTGAAGCTTTCTTT.

V gene TRBV6-5 combines with J gene TRBJ2-1; 7 bases are a match to TRBD2. V trimming: 4 bases; J trimming: 6 bases; junction bases outside the gene matches: 9. This CDR3 is built from 15 residues. Germline CDR1 reads MNHEY; CDR2 reads SVGAGI. The CDR3, as DNA: TGTGCCAGCAGTTGGAGTAAGGGAGGGCTCAATGAGCAGTTCTTC. Translated, it gives CASSWSKGGLNEQFF.

The sample holds one count of this clonotype. The J gene is TRBJ1-6, the V gene TRBV10-1; D is ambiguous. The CDR3 totals 13 residues. Trimming cost V 3 bases and J 14 bases, with 14 bases left between them. CDR1 is WNHNN and CDR2 is SYGVQD in the germline V gene (reference sequence). The CDR3 loop is CASSELPSSTLHF. DNA for the CDR3: TGCGCCAGCAGTGAACTGCCAAGCTCCACCCTCCACTTT.

CDR3 bases: TGTGCCAGCAGCCTTGGGGGCAGCGGGGGTACGCAGTATTTT. It encodes CASSLGGSGGTQYF. The rearrangement joins TRBV5-6 to TRBJ2-3, with TRBD2 matching over 8 bases. Germline CDR1 and CDR2: SGHDT and YYEEEE. V shed 4 bases and J 8 bases; nucleotides not matched to a gene: 9. The CDR3 runs 14 residues.

The chain is built from TRBV7-2 and TRBJ2-4; 7 bases are a match to TRBD1. V shed 5 bases and J 8 bases; nucleotides not matched to a gene: 9. The V gene's germline CDR1 is SGHTA and CDR2 FQGNSA. This CDR3 contains 14 residues. In DNA, the CDR3 is TGTGCCAGCAGCCCAGCAGGGGGTGGGGACATTCAGTACTTC. Protein sequence: CASSPAGGGDIQYF.

The rearrangement joins TRBV4-3 to TRBJ2-1; the D gene is possibly TRBD2 (7 bases). The CDR3 covers 16 residues. Germline CDR1 reads LGHNA; CDR2 reads YSLEER. Trimming removed 1 base from V and 2 bases from J, with 12 bases in between. CDR3 amino acids: CASSQGRRGPYNEQFF. CDR3 nucleotide sequence: TGCGCCAGCAGCCAAGGTCGGCGGGGGCCCTACAATGAGCAGTTCTTC.

The chain combines TRBV3-1 with TRBJ2-5; D is uncertain. This CDR3 has 14 amino acids. Germline V gives CDR1 LGHDT, CDR2 YNNKEL (reference sequence). V was trimmed by 4 bases and J by 5 bases, leaving 14 bases between them. CDR3 protein: CASSPSSEVETQYF. The CDR3, as DNA: TGTGCCAGCAGCCCCAGTTCGGAAGTGGAGACCCAGTACTTC.

V is TRBV7-9 and J is TRBJ1-4; 9 nucleotides align to TRBD1. This CDR3 is built from 15 residues. The germline CDR1 and CDR2 sequences are SEHNR and FQNEAQ (reference sequence). Unmatched junction bases numbered 7, after V lost 4 bases and J lost 7 bases. CDR3 loop: CASSSQDRGREKLFF. CDR3 in DNA: TGTGCCAGCAGCTCCCAGGACAGGGGTCGTGAAAAACTGTTTTTT.

The CDR3 DNA reads as TGTGCCAGTAGTATGAGACTAACTAATGAAAAACTGTTTTTT. Its translation is CASSMRLTNEKLFF. The chain uses TRBV19 and TRBJ1-4, with D hard to call. Between the trimmed V and J ends, which lost 3 bases and 1 base, there was a span of 6 bases. The CDR3 has 14 amino acids. Per germline, CDR1 LNHDA and CDR2 SQIVND (reference sequence). The full variable domain, completed using reference TRBV19 and TRBJ1-4, is DGGITQSPKYLFRKEGQNVTLSCEQNLNHDAMYWYRQDPGQGLRLIYYSQIVNDFQKGDIAEGYSVSREKKESFPLTVTSAQKNPTAFYLCASSMRLTNEKLFFGSGTQLSVL.

The chain recombines TRBV7-2 with TRBJ2-7; D remains unclear. The CDR3 is 13 residues long. Trimming removed 3 bases at V and 7 bases at J, with 13 bases between. Germline V gene data show CDR1 as SGHTA and CDR2 as FQGNSA. The CDR3 spells CASSFELPDEQYF. The CDR3 DNA reads as TGTGCCAGCAGCTTCGAATTACCAGATGAGCAGTACTTC.

The CDR3 reads CASSQERGGGVSYNEQFF. In DNA form, the CDR3 reads TGCGCCAGCAGCCAAGAACGGGGCGGGGGTGTTTCTTACAATGAGCAGTTCTTC. The rearrangement links TRBV4-3 to TRBJ2-1, with 7 bases that match TRBD2. J was trimmed by 4 bases and V by 0 bases; bases with no gene match: 12. This CDR3 is 18 amino acids long. Looked up from germline, CDR1 is LGHNA and CDR2 is YSLEER.

The chain joins TRBV7-8 to TRBJ2-6, with 7 bases aligning to TRBD2. CDR3 size: 16 residues. J was trimmed by 1 base and V by 8 bases; bases with no gene match: 8. CDR1 and CDR2 (germline): SGHVS, FQNEAQ. The CDR3 spells CASVGGGISGANVLTF. CDR3 in DNA: TGTGCCAGCGTGGGCGGGGGAATTTCTGGGGCCAACGTCCTGACTTTC. The variable domain in full, completed from reference TRBV7-8 and TRBJ2-6, reads GAGVSQSPRYKVAKRGQDVALRCDPISGHVSLFWYQQALGQGPEFLTYFQNEAQLDKSGLPSDRFFAERPEGSVSTLKIQRTQQEDSAVYLCASVGGGISGANVLTFGAGSRLTVL.

The chain uses TRBV29-1 and TRBJ2-7; 8 nucleotides match TRBD1. V lost 4 bases, J lost 0 bases, and 2 bases stayed unmatched. The V gene's germline CDR1 is SQVTM and CDR2 ANQGSEA. The CDR3 loop spans 13 amino acids. The CDR3 DNA reads TGCAGCGTTGCGGACAGGGTCTCCTACGAGCAGTACTTC. Amino acid sequence: CSVADRVSYEQYF.

The chain combines TRBV12-3 or TRBV12-4 with TRBJ1-3; D not certain. Trimming shortened V by 3 bases and J by 4 bases, and 10 bases separated the two germline ends. This CDR3 is 14 amino acids long. The CDR3 DNA reads as TGTGCCAGCAGTTTTGGCTTAGAAGGAAACACCATATATTTT. Its translation is CASSFGLEGNTIYF.